This T cell receptor beta chain was profiled in a study of T cells in Graves' hyperthyroidism and ophthalmopathy. Whole-study findings and limits: Ophthalmopathy was model-predicted a median around 6.1 months pre-onset.

The length of the CDR3 is 14 residues. CDR1 MGHRA and CDR2 YSYEKL come from the germline V gene. Trimming removed 1 base from V and 8 bases from J, with 14 bases in between. Authors of the study amplified TCR beta CDR3 regions from RNA transcripts. HTBI primers drove first-round RT-PCR of the TCR CDR3. TCRdb reanalysed the multiplex PCR reads using MiXCR and keeps one entry per CDR3 protein. The table shows approximately 600,000 distinct CDR3 sequences, with roughly 20% occurring only once. In regard to this clonotype: Its antigen is as yet unknown.

Input material: blood. This TCR derives from a man younger than 45 with Graves' ophthalmopathy. The rearrangement links TRBV4-1 to TRBJ1-2; D is unclear. DNA for the CDR3: TGCGCCAGCAGCCAAGTGGCGGGTACTGGAGGCTACACCTTC. Translating gives CASSQVAGTGGYTF.